This paragraph reports one TCR beta chain. Antigen: not known. This sample is drawn from a study of breast tumors, draining lymph nodes, adjacent tissues. Overall study findings and caveats: Data fit most tumor T cells coming from lymph node, expanding in tumor. Tumor and nontumor repertoires were significantly more similar in luminal-like than in basal-like breast cancer. That most tumor T cells come from lymph nodes remained unproven.

Breast cancer patients provided tissue from their axillary draining lymph nodes. TCRdb analysed the multiplex PCR reads with MiXCR anew, one entry per CDR3 protein. This table holds about 110,000 distinct CDR3 sequences, around 30% found once. The CDR3 loop spans 13 amino acids. CDR1 is GTSNPN and CDR2 is SVGIG in the germline V gene (reference sequence). Trimming shortened V by 5 bases and J by 2 bases, and 11 bases separated the two germline ends. The sequence derives from a female donor with breast cancer. Some clones in this sample may be carry-over from other donors' samples. Sequenced sample: axillary lymph node tissue. The V call is TRBV30, the J call TRBJ2-3; D tentatively reads TRBD1 or TRBD2 (5 bases each). DNA for the CDR3: TGTGCCTGGGTCGAGGGGAACACAGATACGCAGTATTTT. Amino acids: CAWVEGNTDTQYF.